These T cell receptor beta chains were read from a single sample in a study of radiotherapy plus CTLA-4 blockade in lung cancer. Data came from immunoSEQ multiplex PCR; TCRdb stores just in-frame clones and leaves some out. The profile shows about 110,000 clones, about 83% of them singletons. The sequencing here drew on peripheral blood, taken from a patient treated with radiotherapy plus ipilimumab. Every receptor here comes from a human donor with non-small cell lung cancer that progressed on radiotherapy plus ipilimumab. Some clones in this sample may be carry-over from other donors' samples. The CDR3 runs from the conserved cysteine through the conserved F or W. D genes are given only for firm matches. Expanded clones are given a class, and other clones once, few, many or no size at all.

TRBV4-1,TRBJ2-1,TRBD2,.,CASSQLQSRGGKYNEQFF,TGCGCCAGCAGCCAACTCCAATCGCGGGGGGGAAAATACAATGAGCAGTTCTTC
TRBV7-3,TRBJ1-6,.,.,CASSLESRSPLHF,TGTGCCAGCAGCTTAGAATCGCGGTCACCCCTCCACTTT
TRBV4-3,TRBJ1-1,.,.,CASSQELTRAGTEAFF,TGCGCCAGCAGCCAAGAATTAACCAGGGCGGGTACTGAAGCTTTCTTT
TRBV5-4,TRBJ2-7,TRBD1,.,CASSLAGGVSYEQYF,TGTGCCAGCAGCTTGGCAGGGGGCGTAAGTTACGAGCAGTACTTC
TRBV6-5,TRBJ2-2,.,.,CASSYRRESGELFF,TGTGCCAGCAGTTACCGCAGGGAATCCGGGGAGCTGTTTTTT
TRBV10-3,TRBJ1-3,.,few,CAISSGTTYGNTIYF,TGTGCCATCAGTAGCGGGACAACTTATGGAAACACCATATATTTT
TRBV11-1,TRBJ1-2,.,.,CASSLNRGVSNYGYTF,TGTGCCAGCAGCTTAAATCGGGGCGTATCGAACTATGGCTACACCTTC
TRBV18,TRBJ2-3,.,.,CASSPQQGGGSTDTQYF,TGTGCCAGCTCACCACAACAGGGTGGGGGGTCCACAGATACGCAGTATTTT
TRBV25-1,TRBJ2-1,.,once,CASSEYTSKGQFF,TGTGCCAGCAGTGAATATACTAGTAAGGGACAGTTCTTC
TRBV11-2,TRBJ2-1,.,.,CASSLIRSSYNEQFF,TGTGCCAGCAGCTTAATTAGGAGCTCCTACAATGAGCAGTTCTTC
TRBV28,TRBJ1-5,.,.,CASSLRALRGWDQPQHF,TGTGCCAGCAGTTTACGGGCCCTAAGGGGGTGGGATCAGCCCCAGCATTTT
TRBV5-4,TRBJ2-7,TRBD1,.,CASSLRDSSYEQYF,TGTGCCAGCAGCTTAAGGGACAGCTCCTACGAGCAGTACTTC
TRBV5-7,TRBJ1-5,TRBD1,.,CASSWTGTGAQPQHF,TGTGCCAGCAGCTGGACCGGGACAGGGGCTCAGCCCCAGCATTTT
TRBV5-1,TRBJ1-6,.,.,CASSFDDNSPLHF,TGCGCCAGCAGCTTTGATGATAATTCGCCCCTCCACTTT
TRBV9,TRBJ2-5,.,.,CASSSRTGGGETQYF,TGTGCCAGCAGCAGCCGGACGGGGGGCGGCGAGACCCAGTACTTC
TRBV6-1,TRBJ2-2,.,.,CASSDIVGELFF,TGTGCCAGCAGTGACATTGTCGGGGAGCTGTTTTTT
TRBV5-1,TRBJ1-4,.,.,CASSLPGTVDEKLFF,TGCGCCAGCAGCTTACCCGGGACGGTGGATGAAAAACTGTTTTTT
TRBV11-2,TRBJ2-7,.,.,CASSRGPLNEQYF,TGTGCCAGCAGTCGGGGGCCTTTAAACGAGCAGTACTTC
TRBV7-2,TRBJ1-5,.,.,CASSNVGRRNQPQHF,TGTGCCAGCAGCAACGTGGGCCGGCGCAATCAGCCCCAGCATTTT
TRBV7-2,TRBJ2-1,TRBD2,once,CASSLNSGGAGQFF,TGTGCCAGCAGCTTAAATAGCGGGGGGGCAGGGCAGTTCTTC
TRBV6-1,TRBJ1-2,TRBD1,.,CASSETAGGFYGYTF,TGTGCCAGCAGTGAAACTGCAGGGGGCTTCTATGGCTACACCTTC
TRBV6-5,TRBJ1-5,TRBD1,once,CASSRGGSSQPQHF,TGTGCCAGCAGCAGGGGGGGAAGCAGTCAGCCCCAGCATTTT
TRBV28,TRBJ1-2,.,few,CASSLRLYGYTF,TGTGCCAGCAGTTTAAGGCTCTATGGCTACACCTTC
TRBV5-1,TRBJ2-5,.,once,CASSLGGFQETQYF,TGCGCCAGCAGCTTGGGAGGGTTCCAAGAGACCCAGTACTTC
TRBV10-3,TRBJ1-2,.,.,CAISEFQVPFNYGYTF,TGTGCCATCAGTGAGTTTCAGGTCCCCTTCAACTATGGCTACACCTTC
TRBV5-4,TRBJ2-3,TRBD2,.,CASSLGRGALGGQDTQYF,TGTGCCAGCAGCTTGGGGCGGGGGGCTCTCGGAGGTCAAGATACGCAGTATTTT
TRBV7-9,TRBJ1-3,.,.,CASSLDISGNTIYF,TGTGCCAGCAGCTTGGACATCTCTGGAAACACCATATATTTT
TRBV4-2,TRBJ2-2,.,.,CASSQVHTGELFF,TGTGCCAGCAGCCAAGTTCACACCGGGGAGCTGTTTTTT
TRBV7-7,TRBJ2-1,.,few,CASSLGRRGAEQFF,TGTGCTAGCAGCTTAGGACGCCGTGGGGCAGAGCAGTTCTTC
TRBV7-9,TRBJ1-3,.,.,CASSLYAGNTIYF,TGTGCCAGCAGCTTATACGCCGGAAACACCATATATTTT
TRBV5-1,TRBJ1-4,TRBD1,.,CASRSEGASEKLFF,TGCGCCAGCAGAAGTGAGGGGGCTTCTGAAAAACTGTTTTTT
TRBV5-1,TRBJ2-5,TRBD2,.,CASSLDGGGEETQYF,TGCGCCAGCAGCTTGGATGGCGGGGGGGAAGAGACCCAGTACTTC
TRBV13,TRBJ2-7,.,.,CASSQSAGTRVYEQYF,TGTGCCAGCAGCCAGTCGGCAGGGACACGCGTGTACGAGCAGTACTTC
TRBV9,TRBJ2-7,TRBD2,.,CASSETGTSGSYEQYF,TGTGCCAGCAGTGAAACCGGGACTAGCGGCTCCTACGAGCAGTACTTC
TRBV29-1,TRBJ2-7,TRBD1,.,CSGGQGDGSYEQYF,TGCAGCGGAGGACAGGGGGACGGCTCCTACGAGCAGTACTTC
TRBV29-1,TRBJ2-3,.,.,CSVDPAGADTQYF,TGCAGCGTTGACCCGGCAGGAGCAGATACGCAGTATTTT
TRBV5-1,TRBJ2-7,.,.,CASSPFSSSSYEQYF,TGCGCCAGCAGCCCCTTCAGTAGTAGCTCCTACGAGCAGTACTTC
TRBV6-5,TRBJ2-7,TRBD2,.,CASSWVAGAYEQYF,TGTGCCAGCAGTTGGGTAGCGGGAGCTTACGAGCAGTACTTC
TRBV29-1,TRBJ2-7,TRBD1,.,CSVALDRVYF,TGCAGCGTCGCCCTGGACAGGGTCTACTTC
TRBV28,TRBJ2-5,.,.,CASSSGAGGETQYF,TGTGCCAGCAGTTCGGGGGCAGGCGGGGAGACCCAGTACTTC
TRBV27,TRBJ2-7,TRBD1,once,CASSSPAGRGSYEQYF,TGTGCCAGCAGTTCTCCCGCGGGCAGGGGGTCCTACGAGCAGTACTTC
TRBV30,TRBJ1-2,TRBD1,.,CAWKMTGNYGYTF,TGTGCCTGGAAAATGACAGGGAACTATGGCTACACCTTC
TRBV18,TRBJ1-1,.,.,CASSKQEYTEAFF,TGTGCCAGCTCCAAACAGGAATACACTGAAGCTTTCTTT
TRBV5-6,TRBJ2-4,.,.,CASSLGREERIQYF,TGTGCCAGCAGCTTGGGTAGGGAGGAGCGCATTCAGTACTTC
TRBV5-1,TRBJ2-7,.,.,CASRAGDAYEQYF,TGCGCCAGCAGGGCAGGGGACGCCTACGAGCAGTACTTC
TRBV4-3,TRBJ2-7,TRBD1,.,CASSQVGTGVSEQYF,TGCGCCAGCAGCCAAGTCGGGACAGGGGTTTCCGAGCAGTACTTC
TRBV7-2,TRBJ2-1,.,.,CASSPQAGSYNEQFF,TGTGCCAGCAGCCCTCAAGCGGGTTCCTACAATGAGCAGTTCTTC
TRBV7-8,TRBJ2-7,TRBD1,few,CASSLRQGPYEQYF,TGTGCCAGCAGCTTACGACAGGGACCCTACGAGCAGTACTTC
TRBV7-8,TRBJ1-2,TRBD1,.,CASSVTGNYGYTF,TGTGCCAGCAGCGTGACAGGGAACTATGGCTACACCTTC
TRBV6-6,TRBJ2-4,TRBD2,.,CASCSGGGPAKNIQYF,TGTGCCAGCTGTAGCGGGGGGGGCCCAGCCAAAAACATTCAGTACTTC